Listed below are T cell receptor beta chains from one sample, sequenced in a study of shared clonotypes between healthy human individuals. Sequencing used immunoSEQ multiplex PCR; TCRdb keeps in-frame clones, though not all of them. The data contain about 1.5 million clones, roughly 98% of them singletons. Material for sequencing was naive CD4+ T cells sorted from blood. The receptors derive from a man between 25 and 39 years old in good health. Each CDR3 is given with its conserved first and last residue. Fields, in order: D gene, J gene, clone size, V gene, CDR3 protein, CDR3 DNA. The D gene is left open where the match is weak. Some rows have no size entry. The others give once, few or many, or a class for an expanded clone.

>NA|TRBJ2-3|NA|TRBV14
CASSTSRARDTQYF
TGTGCCAGCAGCACTTCTAGGGCGAGAGATACGCAGTATTTT
>NA|TRBJ1-1|NA|TRBV6-6
CASKGKNTEAFF
TGTGCCAGCAAAGGGAAAAACACTGAAGCTTTCTTT
>NA|TRBJ2-7|NA|TRBV27
CASSYRGISYEQYF
TGTGCCAGCAGTTACCGCGGGATCTCCTACGAGCAGTACTTC
>TRBD1|TRBJ2-5|once|TRBV9
CASSVDRGERLGETQYF
TGTGCCAGCAGCGTAGACAGGGGTGAGCGGTTGGGGGAGACCCAGTACTTC
>TRBD1|TRBJ2-7|NA|TRBV5-1
CASSLHTGTGAYEQYF
TGCGCCAGCAGCTTGCATACCGGGACAGGTGCCTACGAGCAGTACTTC
>NA|TRBJ1-2|NA|TRBV28
CASSLGIGPLHGGYTF
TGTGCCAGCAGTTTAGGGATAGGACCCTTGCACGGCGGCTACACCTTC
>NA|TRBJ2-1|NA|TRBV14
CASSPGTFLYNEQFF
TGTGCCAGCAGCCCCGGGACATTCCTCTACAATGAGCAGTTCTTC
>TRBD2|TRBJ2-2|NA|TRBV28
CASRPGGIKGVGELFF
TGTGCCAGCAGGCCGGGGGGTATTAAGGGTGTCGGGGAGCTGTTTTTT
>TRBD2|TRBJ2-1|NA|TRBV10-2
CASNLPSGYNEQFF
TGCGCCAGCAATCTTCCTAGCGGATACAATGAGCAGTTCTTC
>NA|TRBJ2-3|NA|TRBV5-1
CASKVINGMVPPDTQYF
TGCGCCAGCAAGGTGATAAACGGGATGGTCCCCCCAGATACGCAGTATTTT
>NA|TRBJ2-2|NA|TRBV6-1
CATTALTGELFF
TGTGCCACCACCGCCCTCACCGGGGAGCTGTTTTTT
>NA|TRBJ1-2|once|TRBV18
CASSQDRVGNLGNYGYTF
TGTGCCAGCTCACAGGACCGGGTCGGCAACCTTGGTAACTATGGCTACACCTTC
>NA|TRBJ2-7|NA|TRBV7-9
CASSLLSFSGTQVEQYF
TGTGCCAGCAGCTTACTTTCTTTTTCCGGGACCCAGGTTGAGCAGTACTTC
>NA|TRBJ1-1|NA|TRBV2
CASSDGLNTEAFF
TGTGCCAGCAGCGACGGATTGAACACTGAAGCTTTCTTT
>TRBD2|TRBJ2-3|NA|TRBV18
CASSPLAGGRTDTQYF
TGTGCCAGCTCACCACTAGCGGGAGGTCGCACAGATACGCAGTATTTT
>NA|TRBJ2-1|NA|TRBV9
CASSVATRGTYNEQFF
TGTGCCAGCAGCGTAGCTACTAGGGGAACCTACAATGAGCAGTTCTTC
>TRBD2|TRBJ2-7|NA|TRBV28
CASSLPGGYYEQYF
TGTGCCAGCAGTTTACCGGGAGGGTACTACGAGCAGTACTTC
>TRBD2|TRBJ2-7|NA|TRBV5-1
CASSTTSGSYEQYF
TGCGCCAGCAGCACGACTAGCGGGAGTTACGAGCAGTACTTC
>TRBD1|TRBJ1-1|NA|TRBV5-1
CASSLGQDVPAFF
TGCGCCAGCAGCCTAGGACAGGACGTCCCCGCTTTCTTT
>TRBD2|TRBJ2-1|NA|TRBV18
CASSLASGSYNEQFF
TGTGCCAGCTCACTGGCTAGCGGGAGCTACAATGAGCAGTTCTTC
>TRBD1|TRBJ2-7|NA|TRBV28
CASSGSGQGFHEQYF
TGTGCCAGCAGTGGGTCGGGACAGGGCTTTCACGAGCAGTACTTC
>TRBD2|TRBJ2-7|NA|TRBV28
CASSSASGVNEQYF
TGTGCCAGCAGTTCCGCTAGCGGGGTCAACGAGCAGTACTTC
>NA|TRBJ1-5|NA|TRBV19
CASSIIAGQPQHF
TGTGCCAGTAGTATTATAGCCGGGCAGCCCCAGCATTTT
>NA|TRBJ1-1|NA|TRBV5-1
CASSLDLRGTEAFF
TGCGCCAGCAGCTTGGACCTTCGGGGGACTGAAGCTTTCTTT
>TRBD2|TRBJ2-2|NA|TRBV5-1
CASKPIAGANTGELFF
TGCGCCAGCAAGCCCATAGCGGGAGCGAACACCGGGGAGCTGTTTTTT
>NA|TRBJ2-2|NA|TRBV29-1
CSVGTPSNTGELFF
TGCAGCGTCGGGACGCCTTCGAACACCGGGGAGCTGTTTTTT
>TRBD1|TRBJ2-7|NA|TRBV5-1
CASSPRRDRGFSYQYEQYF
TGCGCCAGCAGCCCGCGCCGGGACAGGGGGTTCTCGTACCAATACGAGCAGTACTTC
>NA|TRBJ2-7|NA|TRBV29-1
CSVAHSHYEQYF
TGCAGCGTTGCTCACAGCCACTACGAGCAGTACTTC
>NA|TRBJ2-1|NA|TRBV9
CASSVKWLQGNEQFF
TGTGCCAGCAGCGTAAAATGGCTACAGGGCAATGAGCAGTTCTTC
>NA|TRBJ1-5|NA|TRBV29-1
CSVAGFDQPQHF
TGCAGCGTTGCGGGGTTCGATCAGCCCCAGCATTTT
>NA|TRBJ2-4|NA|TRBV10-2
CASTGGKNIQYF
TGCGCCAGCACGGGCGGAAAAAACATTCAGTACTTC
>TRBD1|TRBJ1-1|NA|TRBV29-1
CSAATGGENTEAFF
TGCAGCGCCGCGACAGGGGGCGAGAACACTGAAGCTTTCTTT
>NA|TRBJ1-5|NA|TRBV2
CASSAQDLSNQPQHF
TGTGCCAGCTCGGCTCAGGATTTAAGCAATCAGCCCCAGCATTTT
>NA|TRBJ2-2|NA|TRBV28
CASSSVTTLPGELFF
TGTGCCAGCAGTTCGGTGACGACTCTCCCCGGGGAGCTGTTTTTT
>NA|TRBJ2-5|NA|TRBV5-6
CASSLSQETQYF
TGTGCCAGCAGCCTCTCACAAGAGACCCAGTACTTC
>TRBD1|TRBJ2-1|NA|TRBV5-4
CASSKDRGPGNEQFF
TGTGCCAGCAGCAAAGACAGGGGGCCAGGCAATGAGCAGTTCTTC
>NA|TRBJ2-3|NA|TRBV10-3
CAIKASTDTQYF
TGTGCCATCAAGGCTAGCACAGATACGCAGTATTTT
>TRBD1|TRBJ2-7|NA|TRBV9
CASSVGTGGTYEQYF
TGTGCCAGCAGCGTCGGGACAGGGGGGACCTACGAGCAGTACTTC
>TRBD2|TRBJ2-7|NA|TRBV4-3
CASSQVTSGNPVYEQYF
TGCGCCAGCAGCCAAGTGACTAGCGGGAACCCCGTCTACGAGCAGTACTTC
>NA|TRBJ1-3|NA|TRBV28
CASSWGSSGNTIYF
TGTGCCAGCAGTTGGGGGAGCTCTGGAAACACCATATATTTT
>NA|TRBJ2-7|NA|TRBV4-3
CASSRNPGGQPYEQYF
TGCGCCAGCAGCCGGAATCCGGGGGGACAGCCCTACGAGCAGTACTTC
>NA|TRBJ2-7|NA|TRBV5-4
CASSLAGALSSYEQYF
TGTGCCAGCAGCTTGGCCGGGGCCCTTAGCTCCTACGAGCAGTACTTC
>NA|TRBJ2-1|NA|TRBV5-1
CASSFGEGDNEQFF
TGCGCCAGCAGCTTCGGGGAGGGGGACAATGAGCAGTTCTTC
>NA|TRBJ1-2|NA|TRBV10-3
CAISESRGAGSSYGYTF
TGTGCCATCAGTGAGTCGAGAGGGGCGGGAAGTAGCTATGGCTACACCTTC
>NA|TRBJ2-1|NA|TRBV18
CASSPVSPGAGSEQFF
TGTGCCAGCTCACCAGTGAGCCCCGGGGCAGGCAGTGAGCAGTTCTTC
>TRBD2|TRBJ2-1|NA|TRBV9
CASSVATGTSDYEQFF
TGTGCCAGCAGCGTAGCAACCGGGACTAGCGACTATGAGCAGTTCTTC
>NA|TRBJ2-7|NA|TRBV5-4
CASSLPGVLTHEQYF
TGTGCCAGCAGCTTGCCCGGGGTCCTTACGCACGAGCAGTACTTC
>NA|TRBJ2-1|NA|TRBV5-6
CASSLMFLRTSSYNEQFF
TGTGCCAGCAGCTTAATGTTCCTGCGAACGAGCTCCTACAATGAGCAGTTCTTC
>TRBD2|TRBJ2-1|NA|TRBV10-3
CAIGGLAGSYNEQFF
TGTGCCATAGGGGGGCTAGCGGGCTCCTACAATGAGCAGTTCTTC
>NA|TRBJ2-7|NA|TRBV19
CASSRGEEQYF
TGTGCCAGTAGTAGAGGGGAAGAGCAGTACTTC
>NA|TRBJ2-7|NA|TRBV18
CASAPGQEYEQYF
TGTGCCAGCGCTCCGGGGCAGGAGTACGAGCAGTACTTC
>NA|TRBJ2-1|NA|TRBV5-1
CASSLVADSYNEQFF
TGCGCCAGCAGCTTAGTAGCGGATTCCTACAATGAGCAGTTCTTC
>NA|TRBJ1-2|NA|TRBV7-9
CASSLGGIRSGGYTF
TGTGCCAGCAGCTTAGGAGGTATCAGGTCGGGTGGCTACACCTTC
>TRBD1|TRBJ1-5|NA|TRBV18
CASSPGQGITQPQHF
TGTGCCAGCTCACCGGGACAGGGGATTACCCAGCCCCAGCATTTT
>NA|TRBJ1-1|NA|TRBV14
CASSLTGNTEAFF
TGTGCCAGCAGCCTGACTGGGAACACTGAAGCTTTCTTT
>NA|TRBJ2-3|NA|TRBV27
CASSSGTRGGTQYF
TGTGCCAGCAGTTCGGGGACACGGGGTGGTACGCAGTATTTT
>TRBD2|TRBJ2-3|NA|TRBV7-6
CASSSLSGRGADTQYF
TGTGCCAGCAGCTCCCTTAGCGGGAGGGGGGCAGATACGCAGTATTTT
>NA|TRBJ2-1|NA|TRBV30
CASVGMVF
TGTGCCTCGGTGGGTATGGTCTTC
>NA|TRBJ1-4|NA|TRBV5-1
CASSSGQLNEKLFF
TGCGCCAGCAGCTCCGGACAGCTTAATGAAAAACTGTTTTTT